A selection of T cell receptor beta chains follows, all from one sample in a study of human T cells and chemical hapten exposure. Via MiXCR, TCRdb re-called the RACE reads, giving one row per CDR3 protein. The sample carries nearly 80,000 distinct CDR3 sequences, about a tenth recorded once. Sequencing used whole blood, obtained in connection with sensitization to the hapten diphenylcyclopropenone (DPC). These receptors came from a woman in her forties or fifties with alopecia areata. Some clones in this sample may be carry-over from other donors' samples. The CDR3 runs from the conserved cysteine through the conserved F or W. Fields, in order: D gene, clone size, V gene, CDR3 length, J gene, CDR3 DNA, CDR3 protein. The D gene is left open where the match is weak. Not all rows give a size; the values are once, few, many and, for expanded clones, a class.

NA,NA,TRBV29-1,11,TRBJ2-1,TGCAGCGTCCGAACGGTAAATGAGCAGTTCTTC,CSVRTVNEQFF
NA,many,TRBV29-1,12,TRBJ2-7,TGCAGCGTTGAGACAGATTCCTACGAGCAGTACTTC,CSVETDSYEQYF
NA,NA,TRBV5-1,15,TRBJ2-7,TGCGCCAGCTGGGGGACCCGCAGCTCCTCCTACGAGCAGTACTTC,CASWGTRSSSYEQYF
NA,many,TRBV29-1,9,TRBJ1-2,TGCAGCGTTGACAGGGTTCCTTCCTTC,CSVDRVPSF
TRBD2,many,TRBV12-3/TRBV12-4,15,TRBJ2-7,TGTGCCAGCAGAATAGCGGGAGGAGCCGCCTACGAGCAGTACTTC,CASRIAGGAAYEQYF
TRBD1,many,TRBV10-2,14,TRBJ2-5,TGCGCCAGTAAACGGGACAGGGGGACCGAGACCCAGTACTTC,CASKRDRGTETQYF
NA,few,TRBV5-5,15,TRBJ2-1,TGTGCCAGCAGCTACGGCGGGACCTCCTACAATGAGCAGTTCTTC,CASSYGGTSYNEQFF
NA,few,TRBV7-3,16,TRBJ2-1,TGTGCCAGCAGCTTAACACGACATAGCCCCCACAATGAGCAGTTCTTC,CASSLTRHSPHNEQFF
NA,few,TRBV7-9,17,TRBJ2-3,TGTGCCAGCAGGGAAGGGAGACTTCTGGCTGGCACAGATACGCAGTATTTT,CASREGRLLAGTDTQYF
NA,few,TRBV7-3,15,TRBJ1-6,TGTGCCAGCAGCTTAACGGGACATTATAATTCACCCCTCCACTTT,CASSLTGHYNSPLHF
NA,few,TRBV7-3,14,TRBJ1-2,TGTGCCAGCAGCCCCGGGGGGGCGGGCTATGGCTACACCTTC,CASSPGGAGYGYTF
NA,few,TRBV12-3/TRBV12-4,10,TRBJ2-2,TGTGCCAGCAGCCTCGGGGAGCTGTTTTTT,CASSLGELFF
NA,NA,TRBV25-1,14,TRBJ2-7,TGTGCCAGCCATAAGGGGACCCCCCCCTACGAGCAGTACTTC,CASHKGTPPYEQYF
TRBD2,NA,TRBV28,15,TRBJ2-7,TGTGCCAGCAGTTTAGCGGGAGCCCTCTCCTACGAGCAGTACTTC,CASSLAGALSYEQYF
TRBD1,many,TRBV29-1,14,TRBJ2-5,TGCAGCGTGGACAGGGGGGGCAACCAAGAGACCCAGTACTTC,CSVDRGGNQETQYF
NA,NA,TRBV30,13,TRBJ2-1,TGTGCCTGGAGTGTACTCGAGGGAAGTGAGCAGTTCTTC,CAWSVLEGSEQFF
NA,few,TRBV6-4,15,TRBJ2-1,TGTGCCAGCAGTGTCTCCGGGACTGGGAACAATGAGCAGTTCTTC,CASSVSGTGNNEQFF
NA,few,TRBV20-1,14,TRBJ1-3,TGCAGTGCAGAGAGACAGGCGACGAAACAATCCGTATATTTT,CSAERQATKQSVYF
NA,many,TRBV10-3,12,TRBJ2-1,TGTGCCATCTCTTTAACCTACAATGAGCAGTTCTTC,CAISLTYNEQFF
TRBD2,NA,TRBV27,15,TRBJ2-7,TGTGCCAGCAGTGACCAGTCAGGACTAGCGGGTAGGCAGTACTTC,CASSDQSGLAGRQYF
NA,many,TRBV10-2,15,TRBJ2-1,TGCGCCAGCAGTGAGTCTATGAGCTCCTACAATGAGCAGTTCTTC,CASSESMSSYNEQFF
TRBD1,NA,TRBV7-3,14,TRBJ2-1,TGTGCCAGCAGCCGGACAGGGGGATACAATGAGCAGTTCTTC,CASSRTGGYNEQFF
NA,many,TRBV20-1,14,TRBJ2-7,TGCAGTGCTAGAGCTTCGACAGACTACTACGAGCAGTACTTC,CSARASTDYYEQYF
NA,NA,TRBV18,13,TRBJ1-1,TGTGCCAGCTCACCAGGGTGGGGGACTGAAGCTTTCTTT,CASSPGWGTEAFF
TRBD1,few,TRBV6-1,13,TRBJ2-5,TGTGCCAGCGGAGGACAGGGGGCCAAGACCCAGTACTTC,CASGGQGAKTQYF
NA,NA,TRBV29-1,11,TRBJ2-3,TGCAGCGTCGGAGGGCCAGATACGCAGTATTTT,CSVGGPDTQYF
NA,once,TRBV19,16,TRBJ2-2,TGTGCCAGTAGTACGCACTTGGCTAGCGACACCGGGGAGCTGTTTTTT,CASSTHLASDTGELFF
NA,NA,TRBV18,15,TRBJ1-2,TGTGCCAGCTCACCTGGGCAGAGCCCTAACTATGGCTACACCTTC,CASSPGQSPNYGYTF
NA,NA,TRBV9,14,TRBJ1-2,TGTGCCAGCAGCTCCACGGGGCGTAACTATGGCTACACCTTC,CASSSTGRNYGYTF
NA,few,TRBV11-2,13,TRBJ2-2,TGTGCCAGCAGCTTATTTGCCACCGGGGAGCTGTTTTTT,CASSLFATGELFF
TRBD2,few,TRBV6-5,15,TRBJ2-1,TGTGCCAGCAGTCGGACTAGCGGGAGTAGGTATGAGCAGTTCTTC,CASSRTSGSRYEQFF
TRBD1,NA,TRBV28,14,TRBJ1-1,TGTGCCAGCACCGCCCACAGGGGGGGCACTGAAGCTTTCTTT,CASTAHRGGTEAFF